The rows below give T cell receptor beta chains drawn from one sample of a study of blood T cell repertoires in COVID-19. Using immunoSEQ multiplex PCR, the repertoire was profiled, and TCRdb retains in-frame clones only, with some absent. The data show more than 200,000 clones, around nine tenths seen once. Sequenced material: peripheral blood. These receptors came from an older woman with COVID-19, enrolled during active disease. The CDR3 runs from the conserved cysteine through the conserved F or W. Each record gives: V gene, J gene, clone size, D gene, CDR3 DNA, CDR3 protein. D genes are given only for firm matches. Only some rows state a clone size, as once, few, many or a class for expanded clones.

>TRBV5-1|TRBJ1-2|.|.
TGCGCCAGCAGCTGGGGGCCTAGGTATGGCTACACCTTC
CASSWGPRYGYTF
>TRBV19|TRBJ2-5|few|.
TGTGCCAGTAGTTCCCGTGGTGTCGGGAAGAAAGAGACCCAGTACTTC
CASSSRGVGKKETQYF
>TRBV29-1|TRBJ2-3|.|TRBD2
TGCAGCGGTAGCGGGAGGGGCGATACGCAGTATTTT
CSGSGRGDTQYF
>TRBV19|TRBJ1-6|.|TRBD1
TGTGCCAGTAGTACCGACAGGGGCGGGGCACCCCTCCACTTT
CASSTDRGGAPLHF
>TRBV7-2|TRBJ1-2|.|TRBD1
TGTGCCAGCAGCGCGATTAGACAGGGTGGAGGCTACACCTTC
CASSAIRQGGGYTF
>TRBV5-6|TRBJ2-5|.|.
TGTGCCAGCAGCTTCGTCGGGTCACAGACCCAGTACTTC
CASSFVGSQTQYF
>TRBV5-1|TRBJ2-7|.|.
TGCGCCAGCAGCTTGTGGGCGGGGGCTGGCTACGAGCAGTACTTC
CASSLWAGAGYEQYF
>TRBV7-9|TRBJ2-5|.|.
TGTGCCAGCAACTCAGGGGGGGAGACCCAGTACTTC
CASNSGGETQYF
>TRBV19|TRBJ1-5|.|.
TGTGCCAGTAGTGCCGAACAGGGCTTTCGGAATCAGCCCCAGCATTTT
CASSAEQGFRNQPQHF
>TRBV7-9|TRBJ2-1|.|.
TGTGCCAGCAGCTTAGTGCCCCAGGGCGACTTCTTC
CASSLVPQGDFF
>TRBV19|TRBJ1-5|.|.
TGTGCCAGTAGTATAGACGGACGGGGGGGTAATCAGCCCCAGCATTTT
CASSIDGRGGNQPQHF
>TRBV5-4|TRBJ2-7|.|.
TGTGCCAGCTCGAGAGGGCAATACGAGCAGTACTTC
CASSRGQYEQYF
>TRBV10-3|TRBJ1-2|.|.
TGTGCCATCAGTGAGTCCCGGGACACCGGGCGTGGCTACACCTTC
CAISESRDTGRGYTF
>TRBV6-5|TRBJ2-5|.|.
TGTGCCAGCAGTTTTACCCCGTGGGGGAGGAAAGAGACCCAGTACTTC
CASSFTPWGRKETQYF
>TRBV7-7|TRBJ2-1|.|.
TGTGCCAGCAGCTTGGGGCCAGGCAGGCGGAATGAGCAGTTCTTC
CASSLGPGRRNEQFF
>TRBV10-2|TRBJ2-7|.|.
TGCGCCAGCAGCCGAGGGGGGGCCTACGAGCAGTACTTC
CASSRGGAYEQYF
>TRBV5-4|TRBJ2-6|.|TRBD1
TGTGCCAGCAGCTTGGGCAGACAGGGACCCCCTTCTGGGGCCAACGTCCTGACTTTC
CASSLGRQGPPSGANVLTF
>TRBV7-8|TRBJ1-5|.|.
TGTGCCAGCAGCGGCCGGGCAGGGGCAGTGGGTCAGCCCCAGCATTTT
CASSGRAGAVGQPQHF
>TRBV5-1|TRBJ2-3|.|TRBD2
TGCGCCAGCAGTTCACTAGCGGGAGATGCTGATACGCAGTATTTT
CASSSLAGDADTQYF
>TRBV28|TRBJ2-3|.|TRBD2
TGTGCCAGCAGAACTCGGCTAGCGGGAGTCACAGATACGCAGTATTTT
CASRTRLAGVTDTQYF
>TRBV28|TRBJ2-1|.|TRBD2
TGTGCCAGCAGTTCGAGCGGGAGAGCCTACAATGAGCAGTTCTTC
CASSSSGRAYNEQFF
>TRBV28|TRBJ1-1|.|TRBD1
TGTGCCAGCAGTTTGAAGGACAGGTTTTTTAACACTGAAGCTTTCTTT
CASSLKDRFFNTEAFF
>TRBV13|TRBJ2-1|.|.
TGTGCCAGCAGCCGTGGGGGGAGTGGGCTTGATGAGCAGTTCTTC
CASSRGGSGLDEQFF
>TRBV9|TRBJ2-3|.|TRBD1
TGTGCCAGCAGCCTCGCCGGACAGGCTAGCACAGATACGCAGTATTTT
CASSLAGQASTDTQYF
>TRBV9|TRBJ2-2|.|TRBD2
TGTGCCAGCACCGACGTATTATCCCAAACTAGCGTCGGGGAGCTGTTTTTT
CASTDVLSQTSVGELFF
>TRBV7-3|TRBJ2-1|.|TRBD2
TGTGCCAGCAGCCGACAGGGACTAGCGGGACACAATGAGCAGTTCTTC
CASSRQGLAGHNEQFF
>TRBV30|TRBJ2-6|.|TRBD2
TGTGCCTGGACCAACCTCGGGACTAGCGGGATTGGGGCCAACGTCCTGACTTTC
CAWTNLGTSGIGANVLTF
>TRBV28|TRBJ2-5|.|.
TGTGCCAGCAGTTTCGGCCAAGAGACCCAGTACTTC
CASSFGQETQYF
>TRBV3-1/TRBV3-2|TRBJ2-7|.|TRBD1
TGTGCCAGCAGCCAAGGGACAGGGACTTCGGGGCAGTACTTC
CASSQGTGTSGQYF
>TRBV27|TRBJ1-6|.|.
TGTGCCAGCAGTTTTCGGGGGAGAGGCTCCTATAATTCACCCCTCCACTTT
CASSFRGRGSYNSPLHF
>TRBV5-1|TRBJ1-2|.|.
TGCGCCAGCAGCTTGGACAGCTTTGCTGGCTACACCTTC
CASSLDSFAGYTF
>TRBV5-1|TRBJ2-2|.|.
TGCGCCAGCAGCTTGGGGGGCTCTTACACCGGGGAGCTGTTTTTT
CASSLGGSYTGELFF
>TRBV2|TRBJ2-7|.|.
TGTGCCAGCAGTGAACGCAGGGCCTACGAGCAGTACTTC
CASSERRAYEQYF
>TRBV11-2|TRBJ1-2|once|TRBD1
TGTGCCAGCAGCAAGGACAGGGTGTATGGCTACACCTTC
CASSKDRVYGYTF
>TRBV19|TRBJ1-1|.|TRBD1
TGTGCCAGTACCAGGGGACAGGGCGGGACTGAAGCTTTCTTT
CASTRGQGGTEAFF
>TRBV6-1|TRBJ2-3|.|.
TGTGCCAGCAGTGAAGACTACGGTACAGATACGCAGTATTTT
CASSEDYGTDTQYF
>TRBV19|TRBJ1-1|once|.
TGTGCCAGTACTAGCCCGGTTGAAGCTTTCTTT
CASTSPVEAFF
>TRBV21-1|TRBJ1-2|.|.
TGTGCCAGCAGCAAAGGGGCTCCCAGGAGGGCCCAAGCTAACTATGGCTACACCTTC
CASSKGAPRRAQANYGYTF
>TRBV23-1|TRBJ2-7|once|TRBD2
TGCGCCAGCAGTCAATCGCCCGGCGCCGGGACTAGCTTCTACGAGCAGTACTTC
CASSQSPGAGTSFYEQYF
>TRBV28|TRBJ1-4|.|.
TGTGCCAGCAGTTTCCCGGACGGGAGAGGTAATGAAAAACTGTTTTTT
CASSFPDGRGNEKLFF
>TRBV5-1|TRBJ2-2|.|.
TGCGCCAGCAGCTTGGCTCTTAACACCGGGGAGCTGTTTTTT
CASSLALNTGELFF
>TRBV29-1|TRBJ1-1|few|.
TGCAGCGTCCGCGTGGAGAGCTGGAACACTGAAGCTTTCTTT
CSVRVESWNTEAFF
>TRBV27|TRBJ1-2|.|.
TGTGCCACGGGGGAGTACTATGGCTACACCTTC
CATGEYYGYTF
>TRBV5-6|TRBJ2-7|.|TRBD1
TGTGCCAGCAGCAGGGGGACAGGGGTCTCCTACGAGCAGTACTTC
CASSRGTGVSYEQYF
>TRBV27|TRBJ2-7|.|TRBD2
TGTGCCAGCACCCTTCGACTAGCGGGAGCCCACGAGCAGTACTTC
CASTLRLAGAHEQYF
>TRBV9|TRBJ1-5|.|.
TGTGCCAGCAGCGTAGGCCCCGGCGGTGGCAATCAGCCCCAGCATTTT
CASSVGPGGGNQPQHF